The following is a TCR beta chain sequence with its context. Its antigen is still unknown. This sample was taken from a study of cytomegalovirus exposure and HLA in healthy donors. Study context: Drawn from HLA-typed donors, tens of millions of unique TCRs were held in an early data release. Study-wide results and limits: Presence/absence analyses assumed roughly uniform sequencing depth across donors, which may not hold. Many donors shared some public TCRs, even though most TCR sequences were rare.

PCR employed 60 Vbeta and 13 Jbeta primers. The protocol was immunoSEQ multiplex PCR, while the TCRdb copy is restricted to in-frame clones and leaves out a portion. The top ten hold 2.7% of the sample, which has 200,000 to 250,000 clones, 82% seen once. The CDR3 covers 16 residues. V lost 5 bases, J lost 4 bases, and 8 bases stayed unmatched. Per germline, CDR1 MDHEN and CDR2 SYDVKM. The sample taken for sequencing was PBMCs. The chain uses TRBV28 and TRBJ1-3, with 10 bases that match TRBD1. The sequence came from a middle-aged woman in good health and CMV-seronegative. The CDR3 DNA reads TGTGCCAGCAGTCCTGGGGGACAGGGGAAGGGAAACACCATATATTTT. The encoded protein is CASSPGGQGKGNTIYF.